Listed below are T cell receptor beta chains from one sample, sequenced in a study of PD-1 blockade in classical Hodgkin lymphoma. Clones were sequenced by immunoSEQ multiplex PCR, and TCRdb holds only the in-frame ones, with some missing. The sample yields more than 30,000 clones, approximately 90% seen once. The sample taken for sequencing was CD4+ T cells from blood. These receptors came from a human donor with classical Hodgkin lymphoma. CDR3s include the opening cysteine and the closing phenylalanine or tryptophan. D genes are given only for firm matches. Some rows mark clone size as missing; the rest say once, few, many or name a class of expanded clone.

J gene: TRBJ2-3
D gene: .
V gene: TRBV25-1
clone size: .
CDR3 DNA: TGTGCCAGCAGTCTGAACGGCTACACAGATACGCAGTATTTT
CDR3 protein: CASSLNGYTDTQYF

J gene: TRBJ1-1
D gene: TRBD1
V gene: TRBV7-8
clone size: .
CDR3 DNA: TGTGCCAGCAGCTTAGGGCCAGGGGGTCCCCTGGGAGCTTTCTTT
CDR3 protein: CASSLGPGGPLGAFF

J gene: TRBJ2-6
D gene: TRBD2
V gene: TRBV2
clone size: .
CDR3 DNA: TGTGCCAGCAATGCGGGAGGGACCTCTGGGGCCAACGTCCTGACTTTC
CDR3 protein: CASNAGGTSGANVLTF

J gene: TRBJ1-1
D gene: TRBD1
V gene: TRBV6-1
clone size: .
CDR3 DNA: TGTGCCAGCAGTGCCTCCGGGACAGGGAACACTGAAGCTTTCTTT
CDR3 protein: CASSASGTGNTEAFF

J gene: TRBJ2-7
D gene: TRBD1
V gene: TRBV15
clone size: .
CDR3 DNA: TGTGCCACCAGCAGAACAGACAGGGGAATCGACTACGAGCAGTACTTC
CDR3 protein: CATSRTDRGIDYEQYF

J gene: TRBJ1-1
D gene: .
V gene: TRBV28
clone size: .
CDR3 DNA: TGTGCCAGCAGTTCACCCAGGACGTTGGAAGCTTTCTTT
CDR3 protein: CASSSPRTLEAFF

J gene: TRBJ1-2
D gene: .
V gene: TRBV4-1
clone size: .
CDR3 DNA: TGCGCCAGCAGCCCCAGTCCCAATTTCCTGGACGATGGCTACACCTTC
CDR3 protein: CASSPSPNFLDDGYTF

J gene: TRBJ1-4
D gene: .
V gene: TRBV2
clone size: .
CDR3 DNA: TGTGCCAGCAGTATAGGGGGTACTTATGAAAAACTGTTTTTT
CDR3 protein: CASSIGGTYEKLFF

J gene: TRBJ2-5
D gene: TRBD2
V gene: TRBV9
clone size: .
CDR3 DNA: TGTGCCAGCAGCCAACTAGCGGGAGTACAAGAGACCCAGTACTTC
CDR3 protein: CASSQLAGVQETQYF

J gene: TRBJ1-4
D gene: .
V gene: TRBV18
clone size: .
CDR3 DNA: TGTGCCAGCTCACCACAAACCACCAGGTATAATGAAAAACTGTTTTTT
CDR3 protein: CASSPQTTRYNEKLFF

J gene: TRBJ1-2
D gene: .
V gene: TRBV6-1
clone size: .
CDR3 DNA: TGTGCCAGCAGTGCCCGGACGGTCGCCGTAGTGGAGGTCTACACCTTC
CDR3 protein: CASSARTVAVVEVYTF

J gene: TRBJ1-3
D gene: .
V gene: TRBV14
clone size: .
CDR3 DNA: TGTGCCAGCAGCCAAGACTTACCCCACTCTGGAAACACCATATATTTT
CDR3 protein: CASSQDLPHSGNTIYF

J gene: TRBJ1-1
D gene: .
V gene: TRBV5-1
clone size: .
CDR3 DNA: TGCGCCAGCAGTAGGGGGACACCAAACACTGAAGCTTTCTTT
CDR3 protein: CASSRGTPNTEAFF

J gene: TRBJ2-5
D gene: .
V gene: TRBV9
clone size: .
CDR3 DNA: TGTGCCAGCAGCGTAGAGGAAAGGCCGCCACGGGAGACCCAGTACTTC
CDR3 protein: CASSVEERPPRETQYF

J gene: TRBJ2-2
D gene: TRBD1
V gene: TRBV18
clone size: .
CDR3 DNA: TGTGCCAGCTCACGACAGGGGTACACCGGGGAGCTGTTTTTT
CDR3 protein: CASSRQGYTGELFF

J gene: TRBJ1-2
D gene: .
V gene: TRBV5-1
clone size: once
CDR3 DNA: TGCGCCAGCAGTTCCGGGGGGCTCAACTATGGCTACACCTTC
CDR3 protein: CASSSGGLNYGYTF

J gene: TRBJ2-5
D gene: .
V gene: TRBV7-9
clone size: .
CDR3 DNA: TGTGCCAGCAGCTCCCGGGGTCCAGAGACCCAGTACTTC
CDR3 protein: CASSSRGPETQYF

J gene: TRBJ1-4
D gene: .
V gene: TRBV19
clone size: .
CDR3 DNA: TGTGCCAGTAGTGAGGGACCGGCAACTAATGAAAAACTGTTTTTT
CDR3 protein: CASSEGPATNEKLFF

J gene: TRBJ1-3
D gene: .
V gene: TRBV21-1
clone size: .
CDR3 DNA: TGTGCCAGAGACAGGGGCCCCTCTGGAAACACCATATATTTT
CDR3 protein: CARDRGPSGNTIYF

J gene: TRBJ1-2
D gene: .
V gene: TRBV5-1
clone size: .
CDR3 DNA: TGCGCCAGCCACGGGGGGGGCTATGGCTACACCTTC
CDR3 protein: CASHGGGYGYTF

J gene: TRBJ1-1
D gene: .
V gene: TRBV5-4
clone size: once
CDR3 DNA: TGTGCCAGCAGCTTGGAAGGGCAGCGGAACACTGAAGCTTTCTTT
CDR3 protein: CASSLEGQRNTEAFF

J gene: TRBJ1-1
D gene: .
V gene: TRBV11-2
clone size: .
CDR3 DNA: TGTGCCAGCAGCGCGGGGATGAACACTGAAGCTTTCTTT
CDR3 protein: CASSAGMNTEAFF

J gene: TRBJ1-3
D gene: .
V gene: TRBV5-4
clone size: .
CDR3 DNA: TGTGCCAGCAGCTTAAATCCGGGACTGTCCTCTGGAAACACCATATATTTT
CDR3 protein: CASSLNPGLSSGNTIYF

J gene: TRBJ2-6
D gene: .
V gene: TRBV5-1
clone size: .
CDR3 DNA: TGCGCCAGCAGCTTGGCAGGCCCCGGGGCCAACGTCCTGACTTTC
CDR3 protein: CASSLAGPGANVLTF

J gene: TRBJ2-2
D gene: .
V gene: TRBV4-2
clone size: .
CDR3 DNA: TGTGCCAGCAGCCAAGAGGGACCGTTCTATACCGGGGAGCTGTTTTTT
CDR3 protein: CASSQEGPFYTGELFF

J gene: TRBJ1-5
D gene: .
V gene: TRBV27
clone size: .
CDR3 DNA: TGTGCCAGCGGGTCGAGAGACGGCTCCAATCAGCCCCAGCATTTT
CDR3 protein: CASGSRDGSNQPQHF

J gene: TRBJ2-2
D gene: .
V gene: TRBV6-1
clone size: .
CDR3 DNA: TGTGCCAGCAACGAATGGACGAACACCGGGGAGCTGTTTTTT
CDR3 protein: CASNEWTNTGELFF

J gene: TRBJ2-1
D gene: TRBD1
V gene: TRBV6-4
clone size: .
CDR3 DNA: TGTGCCAGCAGCGAGTGGACAGGGTCCGAGCAGTTCTTC
CDR3 protein: CASSEWTGSEQFF

J gene: TRBJ1-2
D gene: .
V gene: TRBV10-3
clone size: .
CDR3 DNA: TGTGCCATCAGTGAGTCACTTAACTATGGCTACACCTTC
CDR3 protein: CAISESLNYGYTF

J gene: TRBJ1-5
D gene: .
V gene: TRBV5-6
clone size: few
CDR3 DNA: TGTGCCAGCAGCCAGGGTCAGGGTTTGGAACAGCCCCAGCATTTT
CDR3 protein: CASSQGQGLEQPQHF

J gene: TRBJ1-2
D gene: .
V gene: TRBV10-3
clone size: .
CDR3 DNA: TGTGCCATCAGTGTCGGCCACCCGAACGATGGCTACACCTTC
CDR3 protein: CAISVGHPNDGYTF

J gene: TRBJ1-4
D gene: TRBD1
V gene: TRBV18
clone size: .
CDR3 DNA: TGTGCCAGCTCACCACCGGGACAGGGGCCTACAACTAATGAAAAACTGTTTTTT
CDR3 protein: CASSPPGQGPTTNEKLFF

J gene: TRBJ2-5
D gene: TRBD1
V gene: TRBV7-7
clone size: .
CDR3 DNA: TGTGCCAGCAGCCCACAGGGGCGGGAGACCCAGTACTTC
CDR3 protein: CASSPQGRETQYF

J gene: TRBJ2-7
D gene: .
V gene: TRBV15
clone size: .
CDR3 DNA: TGTGCCACCAGCAGCCCCGGGACCAAATCAACGGGGTCCTACGAGCAGTACTTC
CDR3 protein: CATSSPGTKSTGSYEQYF

J gene: TRBJ2-2
D gene: .
V gene: TRBV11-3
clone size: .
CDR3 DNA: TGTGCCAGCAGCCTAGGAGGAGACAGGACAAACACCGGGGAGCTGTTTTTT
CDR3 protein: CASSLGGDRTNTGELFF